Sequencing of this TCR beta chain was carried out in a study of T-cell reconstitution after alpha-beta-depleted transplantation in children. This clonotype was counted only a few times. For TCRbeta, the library was prepared with unique molecular identifiers. TCRdb processed the PCR reads anew with MiXCR; each CDR3 protein has one entry. The data contain fewer than 1 million distinct CDR3 sequences, 16% of them singletons. The sequenced sample was PBMCs, mostly from graft donor cells, obtained 360 days after TCRalphabeta/CD19-depleted stem cell transplant. The TCR sequence derives from a male patient aged 10 to 17 who had a stem cell transplant for acute lymphoblastic leukemia, so the T cells may come from the graft donor.

The CDR3 DNA follows: TGTGCCAGCAGTGGAGCGGGAGGGCCTCTCAGCCAAGAGACCCAGTACTTC. Translation gives CASSGAGGPLSQETQYF. The rearrangement links TRBV25-1 to TRBJ2-5, with 10 positions matching TRBD2. This CDR3 spans 17 amino acids. Per germline, CDR1 MGHDK and CDR2 SYGVNS. The junction had 9 bases not matched to a gene; V was cut back by 4 bases and J by 1 base.